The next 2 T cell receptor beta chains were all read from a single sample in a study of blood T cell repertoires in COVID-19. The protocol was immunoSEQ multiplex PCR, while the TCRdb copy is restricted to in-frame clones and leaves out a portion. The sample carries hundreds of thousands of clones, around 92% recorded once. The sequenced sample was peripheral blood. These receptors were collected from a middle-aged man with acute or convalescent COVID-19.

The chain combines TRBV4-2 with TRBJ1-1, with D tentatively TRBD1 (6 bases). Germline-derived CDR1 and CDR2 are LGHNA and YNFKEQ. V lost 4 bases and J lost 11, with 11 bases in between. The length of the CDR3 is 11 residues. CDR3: CASSLTGFAFF. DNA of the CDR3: TGTGCCAGCAGCCTTACAGGGTTTGCTTTCTTT.

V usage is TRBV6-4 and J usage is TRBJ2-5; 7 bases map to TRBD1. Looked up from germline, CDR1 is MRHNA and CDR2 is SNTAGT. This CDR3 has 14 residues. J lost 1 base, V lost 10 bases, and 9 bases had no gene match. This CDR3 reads CAIRISGGQETQYF. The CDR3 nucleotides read TGTGCCATTCGGATCTCAGGGGGCCAAGAGACCCAGTACTTC.